This passage covers 7 T cell receptor beta chains from one sample sequenced in a study of cytomegalovirus exposure and HLA in healthy donors. With 60 Vbeta and 13 Jbeta primers, the PCR was carried out. Profiling relied on immunoSEQ multiplex PCR, and the TCRdb table lists in-frame clones only, not all of them. The sample contains 150,000 to 200,000 clones, around 84% of which appear only once. The sample was PBMCs. Receptors originate from a woman aged 18-29 years in good health and CMV-seronegative.

This clone showed up just once. The chain links TRBV2 to TRBJ1-5; 8 bases are a match to TRBD1. Germline loops: CDR1 SNHLY, CDR2 FYNNEI. The CDR3 is 15 amino acids. Trimming removed 5 bases from V and 4 bases from J; junction bases left unmatched: 7. Here the CDR3 reads CASSRAQGANQPQHF. In nucleotides, the CDR3 is TGTGCCAGCAGTCGCGCCCAGGGGGCGAATCAGCCCCAGCATTTT.

The rearrangement uses TRBV7-2 and TRBJ2-7; D gene ambiguous. Germline-derived CDR1 and CDR2 are SGHTA and FQGNSA. The CDR3 extends over 13 amino acids. V was cut by 3 bases and J by 4 bases, with 10 bases left in between. The chain's CDR3 is CASSFGTGYEQYV. The DNA for the CDR3 is TGTGCCAGCAGCTTTGGAACGGGTTACGAGCAGTACGTC.

This chain links TRBV18 with TRBJ2-1, with 7 bases lining up with TRBD1. This CDR3 is built from 14 residues. The V segment lost 1 base and the J segment 8 bases; nucleotides outside the gene matches: 5. Per germline, CDR1 KGHSH and CDR2 LQKENI. The CDR3 region is CASSPRDRVYEQFF. Here the CDR3 DNA reads TGTGCCAGCTCACCACGAGACAGGGTATATGAGCAGTTCTTC.

CDR3 DNA: TGTGCCAGCAGTGGACTAGCGATTTACAATGAGCAGTTCTTC. Translated, it gives CASSGLAIYNEQFF. This chain connects TRBV11-2 to TRBJ2-1; 9 nucleotides match TRBD2. With 6 bases clipped from V and 4 bases from J, the junction kept 4 bases outside the gene matches. This CDR3 has 14 residues. Germline CDR1 is SGHAT and CDR2 is FQNNGV.

This clone was counted once. V and J are TRBV7-8 and TRBJ2-1; TRBD2 is a possible D gene (6 bases). Germline-derived CDR1 and CDR2 are SGHVS and FQNEAQ. V was cut by 4 bases and J by 8 bases, with 15 bases left in between. The CDR3 runs 14 residues. The chain's CDR3 is CASSSRGSSDEQFF. The CDR3 coding sequence is TGTGCCAGCAGCTCGCGAGGGTCTAGCGATGAGCAGTTCTTC. Complete variable domain (other parts from reference TRBV7-8 and TRBJ2-1): GAGVSQSPRYKVAKRGQDVALRCDPISGHVSLFWYQQALGQGPEFLTYFQNEAQLDKSGLPSDRFFAERPEGSVSTLKIQRTQQEDSAVYLCASSSRGSSDEQFFGPGTRLTVL.

This clone was observed a handful of times. V and J are TRBV29-1 and TRBJ1-1; 9 nucleotides agree with TRBD1. Germline V gene lookup returns CDR1 SQVTM and CDR2 ANQGSEA. The length of the CDR3 is 14 residues. The J segment lost 5 bases and the V segment lost 7 bases, leaving 11 bases of the junction unmatched. The CDR3 DNA follows: TGCAGCGCAATAGGTACAGGGGGCAGTACTGAAGCTTTCTTT. Translating it yields CSAIGTGGSTEAFF. The complete variable domain, with remaining parts taken from reference TRBV29-1 and TRBJ1-1, reads SAVISQKPSRDICQRGTSLTIQCQVDSQVTMMFWYRQQPGQSLTLIATANQGSEATYESGFVIDKFPISRPNLTFSTLTVSNMSPEDSSIYLCSAIGTGGSTEAFFGQGTRLTVV.

The chain recombines TRBV6-1 with TRBJ1-1; TRBD1 matches 7 bases. The germline V gene has CDR1 MNHNS and CDR2 SASEGT. The length of the CDR3 is 12 residues. The trim removed 5 bases at V and 5 bases at J, leaving 2 bases unmatched. The CDR3 loop reads CASSLDRTEAFF. DNA for the CDR3: TGTGCCAGCAGTTTGGACAGGACTGAAGCTTTCTTT.